This TCR beta chain derives from a study of T cell responses to AZD1222 COVID-19 vaccine. Profiling relied on immunoSEQ multiplex PCR, and the TCRdb table lists in-frame clones only, not all of them. The data show tens of thousands of clones, with around 90% seen just once and more than 4% held by the top ten. With V trimmed by 4 bases and J by 1 base, 6 bases remained unmatched. Per germline, CDR1 SGHNT and CDR2 YYREEE (reference sequence). This CDR3 is 16 amino acids long. As to this clone: What it binds is not known.

Findings and limits, study-wide: Just five to seven AZD1222 recipients tested seropositive at baseline. Spike-specific TCR breadth and depth both grew after two AZD1222 doses. White British people made up most donors, females outnumbered males, and clonal diversity was possibly underestimated. The span of vaccine-associated CD4 TCRs extended across spike, with dominance at 160-218 and 743-854.

The clonotype comes from an adult in good health. The V call is TRBV5-4, the J call TRBJ2-7; TRBD2 aligns across 12 bases. The material was peripheral blood, obtained on day 0 of AZD1222 vaccination. CDR3 nucleotides: TGTGCCAGCAGCCTTAGGACTAGCGGGACATCCTACGAGCAGTACTTC. Amino acids: CASSLRTSGTSYEQYF.